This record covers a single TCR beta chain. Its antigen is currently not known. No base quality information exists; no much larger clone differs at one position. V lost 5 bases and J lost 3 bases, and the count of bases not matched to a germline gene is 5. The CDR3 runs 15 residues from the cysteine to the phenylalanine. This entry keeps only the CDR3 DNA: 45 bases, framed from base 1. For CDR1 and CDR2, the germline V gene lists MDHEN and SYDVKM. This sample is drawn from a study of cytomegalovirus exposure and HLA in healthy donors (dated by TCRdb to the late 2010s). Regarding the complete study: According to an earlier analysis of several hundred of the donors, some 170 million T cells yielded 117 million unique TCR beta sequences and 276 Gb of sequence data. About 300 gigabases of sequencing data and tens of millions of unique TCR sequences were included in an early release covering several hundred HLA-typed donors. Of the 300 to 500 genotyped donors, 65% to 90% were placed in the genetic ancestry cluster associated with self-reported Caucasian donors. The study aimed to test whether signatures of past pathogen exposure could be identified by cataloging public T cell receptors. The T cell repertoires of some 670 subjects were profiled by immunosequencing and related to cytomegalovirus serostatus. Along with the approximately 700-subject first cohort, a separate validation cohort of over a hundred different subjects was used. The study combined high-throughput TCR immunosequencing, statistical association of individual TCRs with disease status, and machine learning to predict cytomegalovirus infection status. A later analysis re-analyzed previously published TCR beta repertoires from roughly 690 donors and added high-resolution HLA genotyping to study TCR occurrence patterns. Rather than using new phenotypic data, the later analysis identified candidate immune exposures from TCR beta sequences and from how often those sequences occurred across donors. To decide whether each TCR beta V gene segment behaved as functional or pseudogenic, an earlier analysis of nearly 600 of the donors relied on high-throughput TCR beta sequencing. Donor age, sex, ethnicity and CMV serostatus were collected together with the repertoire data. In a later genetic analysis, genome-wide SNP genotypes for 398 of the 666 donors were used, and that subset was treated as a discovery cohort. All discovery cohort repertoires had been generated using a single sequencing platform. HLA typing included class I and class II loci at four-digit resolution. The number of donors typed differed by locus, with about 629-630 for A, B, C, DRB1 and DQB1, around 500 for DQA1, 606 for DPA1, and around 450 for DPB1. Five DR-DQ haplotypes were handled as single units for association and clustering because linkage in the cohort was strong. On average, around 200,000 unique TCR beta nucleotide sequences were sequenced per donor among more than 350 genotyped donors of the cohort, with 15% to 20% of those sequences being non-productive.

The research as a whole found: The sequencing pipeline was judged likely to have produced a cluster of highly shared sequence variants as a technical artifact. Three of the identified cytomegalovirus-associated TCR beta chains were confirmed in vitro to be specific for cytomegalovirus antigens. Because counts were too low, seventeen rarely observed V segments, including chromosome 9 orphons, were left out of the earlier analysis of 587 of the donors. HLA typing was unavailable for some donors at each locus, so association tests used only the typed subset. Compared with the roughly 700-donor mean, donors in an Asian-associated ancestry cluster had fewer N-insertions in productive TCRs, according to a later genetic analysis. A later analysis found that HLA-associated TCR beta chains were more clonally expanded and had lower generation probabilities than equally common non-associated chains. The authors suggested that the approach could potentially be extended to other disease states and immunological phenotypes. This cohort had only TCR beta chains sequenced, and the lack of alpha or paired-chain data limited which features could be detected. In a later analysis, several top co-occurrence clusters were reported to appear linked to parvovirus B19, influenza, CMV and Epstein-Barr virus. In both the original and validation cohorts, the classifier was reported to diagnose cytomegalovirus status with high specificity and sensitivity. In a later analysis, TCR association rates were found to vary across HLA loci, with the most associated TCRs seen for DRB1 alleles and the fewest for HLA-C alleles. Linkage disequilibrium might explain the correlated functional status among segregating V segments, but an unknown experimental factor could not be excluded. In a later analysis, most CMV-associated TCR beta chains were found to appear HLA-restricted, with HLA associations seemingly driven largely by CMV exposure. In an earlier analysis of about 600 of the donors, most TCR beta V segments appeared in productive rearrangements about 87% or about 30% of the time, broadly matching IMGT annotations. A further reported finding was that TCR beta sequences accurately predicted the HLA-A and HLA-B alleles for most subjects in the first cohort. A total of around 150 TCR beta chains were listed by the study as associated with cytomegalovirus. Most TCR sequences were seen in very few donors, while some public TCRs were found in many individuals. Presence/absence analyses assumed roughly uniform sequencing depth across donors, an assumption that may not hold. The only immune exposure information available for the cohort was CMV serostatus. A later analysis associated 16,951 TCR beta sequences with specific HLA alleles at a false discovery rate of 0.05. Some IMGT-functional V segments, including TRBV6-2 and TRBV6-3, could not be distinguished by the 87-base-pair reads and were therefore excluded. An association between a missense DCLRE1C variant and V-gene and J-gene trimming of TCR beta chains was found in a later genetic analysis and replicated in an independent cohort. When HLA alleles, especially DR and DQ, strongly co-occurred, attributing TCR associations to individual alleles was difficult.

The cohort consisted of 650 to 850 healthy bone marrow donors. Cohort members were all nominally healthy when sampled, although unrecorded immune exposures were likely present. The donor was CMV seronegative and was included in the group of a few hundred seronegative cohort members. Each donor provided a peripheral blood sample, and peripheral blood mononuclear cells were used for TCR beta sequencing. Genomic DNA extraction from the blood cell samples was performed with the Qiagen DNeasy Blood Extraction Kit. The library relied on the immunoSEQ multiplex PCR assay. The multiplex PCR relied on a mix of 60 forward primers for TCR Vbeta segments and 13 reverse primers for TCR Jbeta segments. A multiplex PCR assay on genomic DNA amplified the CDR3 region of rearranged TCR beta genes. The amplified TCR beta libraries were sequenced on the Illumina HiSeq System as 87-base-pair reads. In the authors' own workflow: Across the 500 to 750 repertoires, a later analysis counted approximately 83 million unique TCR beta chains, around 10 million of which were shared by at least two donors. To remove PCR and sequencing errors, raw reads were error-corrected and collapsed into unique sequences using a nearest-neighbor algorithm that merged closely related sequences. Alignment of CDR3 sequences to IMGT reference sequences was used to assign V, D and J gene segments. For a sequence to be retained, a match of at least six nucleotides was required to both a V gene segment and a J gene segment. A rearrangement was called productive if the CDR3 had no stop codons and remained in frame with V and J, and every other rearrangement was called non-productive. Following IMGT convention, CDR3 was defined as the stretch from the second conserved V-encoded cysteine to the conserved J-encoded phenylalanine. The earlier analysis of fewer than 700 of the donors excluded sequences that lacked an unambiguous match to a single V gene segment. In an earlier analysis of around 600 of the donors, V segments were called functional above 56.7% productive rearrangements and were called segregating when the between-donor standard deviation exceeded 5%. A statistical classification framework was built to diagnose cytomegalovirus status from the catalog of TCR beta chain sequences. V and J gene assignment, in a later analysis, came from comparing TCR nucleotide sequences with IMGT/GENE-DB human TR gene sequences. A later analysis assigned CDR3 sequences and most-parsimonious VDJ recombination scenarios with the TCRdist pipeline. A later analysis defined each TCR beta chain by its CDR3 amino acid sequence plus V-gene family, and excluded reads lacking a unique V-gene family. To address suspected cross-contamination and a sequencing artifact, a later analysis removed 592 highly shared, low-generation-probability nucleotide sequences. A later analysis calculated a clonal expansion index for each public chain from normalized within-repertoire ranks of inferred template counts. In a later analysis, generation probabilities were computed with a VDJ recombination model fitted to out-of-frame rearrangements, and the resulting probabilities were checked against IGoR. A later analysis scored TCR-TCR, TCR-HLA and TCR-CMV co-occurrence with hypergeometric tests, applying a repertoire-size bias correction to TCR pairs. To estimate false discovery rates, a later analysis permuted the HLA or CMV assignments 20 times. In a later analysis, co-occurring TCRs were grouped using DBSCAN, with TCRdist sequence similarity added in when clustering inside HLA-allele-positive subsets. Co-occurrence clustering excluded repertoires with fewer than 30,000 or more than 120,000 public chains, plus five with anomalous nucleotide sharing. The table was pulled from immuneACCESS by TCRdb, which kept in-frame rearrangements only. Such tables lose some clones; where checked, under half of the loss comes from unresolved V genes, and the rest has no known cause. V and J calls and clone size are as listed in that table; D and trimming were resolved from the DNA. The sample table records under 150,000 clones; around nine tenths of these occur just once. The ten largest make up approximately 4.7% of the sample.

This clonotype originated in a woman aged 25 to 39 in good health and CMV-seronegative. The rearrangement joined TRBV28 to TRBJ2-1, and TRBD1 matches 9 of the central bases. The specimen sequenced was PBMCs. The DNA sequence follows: TGTGCCAGCAGTCCCGGGACAGGGAACTACAATGAGCAGTTCTTC. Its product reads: CASSPGTGNYNEQFF.